Listed below are T cell receptor beta chains from one sample, sequenced in a study of metastatic and nonmetastatic thyroid tumors. TCRdb recomputed clones from the PCR reads via MiXCR. The sample contains around 20,000 clones, roughly 23% of which appear only once. Material: blood. Source of these receptors: a male donor with papillary thyroid cancer or a benign thyroid nodule (not recorded which). Some clones in this sample may be carry-over from other donors' samples. Each CDR3 is given with its conserved first and last residue. D genes are given only for firm matches. Clone size is not always given. Where it is, it says once, few, many or a class for expanded clones.

J gene: TRBJ2-2
clone size: few
D gene: TRBD1
CDR3 length: 13
V gene: TRBV24-1
CDR3 protein: CATTGQGTGELFF
CDR3 DNA: TGTGCCACCACGGGACAGGGCACCGGGGAGCTGTTTTTT

J gene: TRBJ1-4
clone size: many
D gene: NA
CDR3 length: 16
V gene: TRBV7-9
CDR3 protein: CASSPGTVATNEKLFF
CDR3 DNA: TGTGCCAGCAGCCCCGGGACGGTTGCAACTAATGAAAAACTGTTTTTT

J gene: TRBJ1-2
clone size: NA
D gene: NA
CDR3 length: 14
V gene: TRBV28
CDR3 protein: CASSLGGQGGGYTF
CDR3 DNA: TGTGCCAGCAGTTTAGGCGGTCAGGGAGGTGGCTACACCTTC

J gene: TRBJ2-6
clone size: few
D gene: NA
CDR3 length: 13
V gene: TRBV28
CDR3 protein: CASRETGANVLTF
CDR3 DNA: TGTGCCAGCAGGGAAACTGGGGCCAACGTCCTGACTTTC

J gene: TRBJ1-1
clone size: many
D gene: NA
CDR3 length: 12
V gene: TRBV11-2
CDR3 protein: CASRLVGTEAFF
CDR3 DNA: TGTGCCAGCAGGTTAGTGGGCACTGAAGCTTTCTTT

J gene: TRBJ1-2
clone size: many
D gene: NA
CDR3 length: 14
V gene: TRBV27
CDR3 protein: CASSLKGLDYGYTF
CDR3 DNA: TGTGCCAGCAGTTTAAAGGGGCTTGATTATGGCTACACCTTC

J gene: TRBJ2-6
clone size: NA
D gene: NA
CDR3 length: 16
V gene: TRBV30
CDR3 protein: CAWRTPMRAGANVLTF
CDR3 DNA: TGTGCCTGGAGGACCCCCATGAGGGCCGGGGCCAACGTCCTGACTTTC

J gene: TRBJ2-2
clone size: NA
D gene: NA
CDR3 length: 12
V gene: TRBV15
CDR3 protein: CASGKGTGELFF
CDR3 DNA: TGTGCCAGCGGAAAGGGGACCGGGGAGCTGTTTTTT

J gene: TRBJ2-5
clone size: NA
D gene: NA
CDR3 length: 14
V gene: TRBV4-1
CDR3 protein: CASSPPREGETQYF
CDR3 DNA: TGCGCCAGCAGCCCTCCACGGGAAGGGGAGACCCAGTACTTC

J gene: TRBJ2-6
clone size: NA
D gene: NA
CDR3 length: 16
V gene: TRBV4-2
CDR3 protein: CASSQDAGTGANVLTF
CDR3 DNA: TGTGCCAGCAGCCAAGATGCCGGGACTGGGGCCAACGTCCTGACTTTC

J gene: TRBJ1-5
clone size: NA
D gene: NA
CDR3 length: 12
V gene: TRBV6-1
CDR3 protein: CASNGPNQPQHF
CDR3 DNA: TGTGCCAGCAATGGTCCCAATCAGCCCCAGCATTTT

J gene: TRBJ2-5
clone size: many
D gene: NA
CDR3 length: 13
V gene: TRBV6-1
CDR3 protein: CASSEIREETQYF
CDR3 DNA: TGTGCCAGCAGTGAAATTAGGGAAGAGACCCAGTACTTC

J gene: TRBJ2-7
clone size: few
D gene: NA
CDR3 length: 16
V gene: TRBV30
CDR3 protein: CAWSVLPIQSSYEQYF
CDR3 DNA: TGTGCCTGGAGTGTACTCCCTATTCAGTCATCCTACGAGCAGTACTTC

J gene: TRBJ2-3
clone size: NA
D gene: NA
CDR3 length: 14
V gene: TRBV3-1
CDR3 protein: CASSQGGGTDTQYF
CDR3 DNA: TGTGCCAGCAGCCAAGGGGGGGGCACAGATACGCAGTATTTT

J gene: TRBJ1-2
clone size: few
D gene: NA
CDR3 length: 15
V gene: TRBV6-1
CDR3 protein: CASTLGIPTNYGYTF
CDR3 DNA: TGTGCCAGCACCCTAGGGATTCCGACTAACTATGGCTACACCTTC

J gene: TRBJ2-7
clone size: NA
D gene: TRBD1
CDR3 length: 14
V gene: TRBV7-6
CDR3 protein: CASSLKGTGYEQYF
CDR3 DNA: TGTGCCAGCAGCTTAAAAGGGACAGGCTACGAGCAGTACTTC

J gene: TRBJ2-2
clone size: NA
D gene: NA
CDR3 length: 13
V gene: TRBV24-1
CDR3 protein: CATSDPNTGELFF
CDR3 DNA: TGTGCCACCAGTGACCCAAACACCGGTGAGCTGTTTTTT

J gene: TRBJ1-5
clone size: few
D gene: TRBD1
CDR3 length: 15
V gene: TRBV12-3/TRBV12-4
CDR3 protein: CASSTGGATNQPQHF
CDR3 DNA: TGTGCCAGCAGTACAGGGGGGGCTACCAATCAGCCCCAGCATTTT

J gene: TRBJ2-1
clone size: NA
D gene: NA
CDR3 length: 14
V gene: TRBV24-1
CDR3 protein: CATSDLERGNEQFF
CDR3 DNA: TGTGCCACCAGTGATTTGGAGAGGGGAAATGAGCAGTTCTTC

J gene: TRBJ1-6
clone size: NA
D gene: TRBD1
CDR3 length: 16
V gene: TRBV19
CDR3 protein: CASSTDRAGYNSPLHF
CDR3 DNA: TGTGCCAGTAGTACCGACAGGGCCGGCTATAATTCACCCCTCCACTTT

J gene: TRBJ1-4
clone size: many
D gene: TRBD1
CDR3 length: 14
V gene: TRBV9
CDR3 protein: CASSLGQGGEKLFF
CDR3 DNA: TGTGCCAGCAGCCTCGGACAGGGAGGTGAAAAACTGTTTTTT

J gene: TRBJ1-1
clone size: many
D gene: NA
CDR3 length: 13
V gene: TRBV5-1
CDR3 protein: CASSLEGRIEAFF
CDR3 DNA: TGCGCCAGCAGCTTGGAAGGGCGGATTGAAGCTTTCTTT

J gene: TRBJ2-4
clone size: many
D gene: NA
CDR3 length: 12
V gene: TRBV10-1
CDR3 protein: CASSGGGNIQYF
CDR3 DNA: TGCGCCAGCAGCGGAGGGGGGAACATTCAGTACTTC

J gene: TRBJ1-2
clone size: NA
D gene: NA
CDR3 length: 12
V gene: TRBV5-1
CDR3 protein: CASSLGAAGYTF
CDR3 DNA: TGCGCCAGCAGCTTGGGGGCCGCCGGCTACACCTTC

J gene: TRBJ2-1
clone size: many
D gene: NA
CDR3 length: 14
V gene: TRBV18
CDR3 protein: CASSRTASYNEQFF
CDR3 DNA: TGTGCCAGCTCACGGACAGCCTCCTACAATGAGCAGTTCTTC

J gene: TRBJ1-1
clone size: many
D gene: NA
CDR3 length: 14
V gene: TRBV19
CDR3 protein: CASSPKVGVSEAFF
CDR3 DNA: TGTGCCAGTAGTCCAAAGGTGGGGGTATCAGAAGCTTTCTTT

J gene: TRBJ1-1
clone size: many
D gene: NA
CDR3 length: 14
V gene: TRBV19
CDR3 protein: CASSIREQNTEAFF
CDR3 DNA: TGTGCCAGTAGTATAAGGGAACAGAACACTGAAGCTTTCTTT